The sequence of this T cell receptor beta chain was determined in a study of shared clonotypes between healthy human individuals. Positively selected for CCR7, the CD45RO-negative cells used as naive CD8 cells excluded terminally differentiated effector memory CD45RA+ cells. Germline assignment: CDR1 SGHKS and CDR2 YYEKEE (reference sequence). CDR3 length: 14 residues. V lost 1 base to trimming and J lost 5 bases, with 10 bases between them. The protocol was immunoSEQ multiplex PCR, while the TCRdb copy is restricted to in-frame clones and leaves out a portion. The table includes approximately 2,000,000 clones, about 93% detected once.

The origin of this receptor is a man between 18 and 35 years old in good health. Some clones in this sample may be carry-over from other donors' samples. The chain recombines TRBV5-5 with TRBJ1-5; D uncertain. Sequenced input: naive CD8+ T cells from PBMCs. Written as DNA, the CDR3 is TGTGCCAGCAGCTTGTACCCAGCAGATCAGCCCCAGCATTTT. It translates to CASSLYPADQPQHF.